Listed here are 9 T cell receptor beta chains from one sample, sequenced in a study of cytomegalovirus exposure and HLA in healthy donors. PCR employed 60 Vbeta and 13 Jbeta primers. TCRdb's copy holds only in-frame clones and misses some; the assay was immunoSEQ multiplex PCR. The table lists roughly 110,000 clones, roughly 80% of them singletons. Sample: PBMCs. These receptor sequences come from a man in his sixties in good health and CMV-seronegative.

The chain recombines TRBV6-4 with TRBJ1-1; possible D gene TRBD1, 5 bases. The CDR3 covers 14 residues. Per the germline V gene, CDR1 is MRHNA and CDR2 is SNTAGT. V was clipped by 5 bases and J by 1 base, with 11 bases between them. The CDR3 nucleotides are TGTGCCAGCAGTCCCGGGGGAACGAACACTGAAGCTTTCTTT. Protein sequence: CASSPGGTNTEAFF.

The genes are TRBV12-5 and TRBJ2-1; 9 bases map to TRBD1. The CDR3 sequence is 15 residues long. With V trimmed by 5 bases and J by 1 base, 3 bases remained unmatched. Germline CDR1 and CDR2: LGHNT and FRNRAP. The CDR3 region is CASGEGQGSYNEQFF. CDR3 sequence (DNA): TGTGCTAGTGGTGAAGGACAGGGGTCCTACAATGAGCAGTTCTTC. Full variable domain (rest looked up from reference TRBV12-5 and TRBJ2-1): DARVTQTPRHKVTEMGQEVTMRCQPILGHNTVFWYRQTMMQGLELLAYFRNRAPLDDSGMPKDRFSAEMPDATLATLKIQPSEPRDSAVYFCASGEGQGSYNEQFFGPGTRLTVL.

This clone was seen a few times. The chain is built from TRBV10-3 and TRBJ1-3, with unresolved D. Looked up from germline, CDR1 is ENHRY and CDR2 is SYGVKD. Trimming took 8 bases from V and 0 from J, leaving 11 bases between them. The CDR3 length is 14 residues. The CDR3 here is CAIRGDVSGNTIYF. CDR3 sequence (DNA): TGTGCCATCCGCGGAGACGTCTCTGGAAACACCATATATTTT.

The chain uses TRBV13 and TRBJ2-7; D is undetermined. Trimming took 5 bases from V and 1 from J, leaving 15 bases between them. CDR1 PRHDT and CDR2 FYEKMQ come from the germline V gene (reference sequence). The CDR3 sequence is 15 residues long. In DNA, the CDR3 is TGTGCCAGCAGCCTCCGAGGCGCCTTGTCCTACGAGCAGTACGTC. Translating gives CASSLRGALSYEQYV.

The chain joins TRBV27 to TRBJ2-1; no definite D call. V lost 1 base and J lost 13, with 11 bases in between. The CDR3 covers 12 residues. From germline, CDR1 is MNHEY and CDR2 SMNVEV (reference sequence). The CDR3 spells CASSLYRVPQFF. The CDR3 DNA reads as TGTGCCAGCAGTTTATATCGCGTCCCCCAGTTCTTC.

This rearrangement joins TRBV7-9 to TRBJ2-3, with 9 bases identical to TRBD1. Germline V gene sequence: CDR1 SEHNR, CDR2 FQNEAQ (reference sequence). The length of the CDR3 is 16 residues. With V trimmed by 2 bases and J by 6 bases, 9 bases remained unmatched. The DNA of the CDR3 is TGTGCCAGCAGCTTATCGGGACAGGGCTTGTCGGATACGCAGTATTTT. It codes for CASSLSGQGLSDTQYF.

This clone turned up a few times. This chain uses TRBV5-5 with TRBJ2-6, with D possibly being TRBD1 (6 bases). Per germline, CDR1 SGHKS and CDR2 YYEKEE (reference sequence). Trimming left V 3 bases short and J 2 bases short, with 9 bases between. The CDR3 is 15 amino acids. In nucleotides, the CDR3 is TGTGCCAGCAGCTCCCGGACAGCTGGGGCCAACGTCCTGACTTTC. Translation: CASSSRTAGANVLTF.

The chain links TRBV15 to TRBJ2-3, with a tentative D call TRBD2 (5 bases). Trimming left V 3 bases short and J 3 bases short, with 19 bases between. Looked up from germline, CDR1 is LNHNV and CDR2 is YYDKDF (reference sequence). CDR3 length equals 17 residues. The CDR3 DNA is TGTGCCACCAGCAGGCTAGGACTCGCGCCCCAAACAGATACGCAGTATTTT. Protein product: CATSRLGLAPQTDTQYF.

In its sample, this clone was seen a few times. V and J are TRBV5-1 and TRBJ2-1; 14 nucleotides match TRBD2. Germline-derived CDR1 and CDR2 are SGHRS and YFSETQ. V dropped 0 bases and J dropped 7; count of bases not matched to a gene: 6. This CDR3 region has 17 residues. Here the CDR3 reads CASSLGYGLAGGNEQFF. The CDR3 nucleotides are TGCGCCAGCAGCTTGGGCTACGGACTAGCGGGGGGAAATGAGCAGTTCTTC.